This T cell receptor beta chain was recovered during a study of beta chain features in type 1 diabetes. General study points: Among all four CD4+ subsets, Type 1 diabetes patients had TCRB CDR3s that were moderately but significantly shorter.

Turning to this clone: Antigen unknown.

All of the isolated RNA was reverse transcribed, so expressed TCRB transcripts were sequenced. Method: immunoSEQ multiplex PCR; TCRdb's copy keeps in-frame clones and lacks some. The table shows 95,000 to 150,000 clones, with less than 20% occurring only once. V lost 7 bases and J lost 6, with 17 bases in between. The CDR3 is 14 residues long. The V gene's germline CDR1 is SGHVS and CDR2 FQNEAQ. The TCR comes from a man between 25 and 39 years old with type 1 diabetes. Sequenced material: central memory CD4+ T cells from blood. The rearrangement uses TRBV7-8 and TRBJ2-3, with D hard to call. As DNA, the CDR3 is TGTGCCAGCACTCCCCCGGGCAGACCCGATACGCAGTATTTT. Its translation is CASTPPGRPDTQYF.